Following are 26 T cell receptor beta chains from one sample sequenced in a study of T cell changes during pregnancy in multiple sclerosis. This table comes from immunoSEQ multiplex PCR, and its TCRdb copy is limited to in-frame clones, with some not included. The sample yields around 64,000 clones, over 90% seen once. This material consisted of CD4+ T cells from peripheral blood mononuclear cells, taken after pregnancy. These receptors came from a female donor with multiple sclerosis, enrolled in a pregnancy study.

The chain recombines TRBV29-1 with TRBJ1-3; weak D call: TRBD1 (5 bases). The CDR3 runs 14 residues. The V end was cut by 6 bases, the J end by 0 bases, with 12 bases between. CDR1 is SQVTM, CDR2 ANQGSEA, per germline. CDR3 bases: TGCAGCGTCAGACAGACTCTCTCTGGAAACACCATATATTTT. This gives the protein CSVRQTLSGNTIYF.

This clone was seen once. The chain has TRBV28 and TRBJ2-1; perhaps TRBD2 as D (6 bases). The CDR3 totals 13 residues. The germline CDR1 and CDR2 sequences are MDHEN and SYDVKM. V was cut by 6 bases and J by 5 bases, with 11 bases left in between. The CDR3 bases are TGTGCCAGCAGACCGACTAGAAACAATGAGCAGTTCTTC. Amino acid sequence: CASRPTRNNEQFF.

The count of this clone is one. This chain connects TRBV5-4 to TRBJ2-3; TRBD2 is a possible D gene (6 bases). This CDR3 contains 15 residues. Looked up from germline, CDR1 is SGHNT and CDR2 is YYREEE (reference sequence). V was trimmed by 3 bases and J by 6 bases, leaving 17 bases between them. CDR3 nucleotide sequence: TGTGCCAGCAGCTCCCAACGGGCGGGGTTGGATACGCAGTATTTT. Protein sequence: CASSSQRAGLDTQYF.

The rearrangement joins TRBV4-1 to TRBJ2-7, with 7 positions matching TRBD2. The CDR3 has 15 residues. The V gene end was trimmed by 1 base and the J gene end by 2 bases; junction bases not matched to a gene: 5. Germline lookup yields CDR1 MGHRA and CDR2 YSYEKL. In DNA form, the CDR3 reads TGCGCCAGCAGCCAAGGGAGCGGGGCGCCCTACGAGCAGTACTTC. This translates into CASSQGSGAPYEQYF.

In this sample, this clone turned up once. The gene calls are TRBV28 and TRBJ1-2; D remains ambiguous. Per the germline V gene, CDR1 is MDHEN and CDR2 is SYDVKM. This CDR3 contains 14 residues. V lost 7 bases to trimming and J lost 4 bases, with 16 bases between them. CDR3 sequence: CASTPRQAFYGYTF. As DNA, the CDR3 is TGTGCCAGCACCCCAAGGCAGGCTTTCTATGGCTACACCTTC.

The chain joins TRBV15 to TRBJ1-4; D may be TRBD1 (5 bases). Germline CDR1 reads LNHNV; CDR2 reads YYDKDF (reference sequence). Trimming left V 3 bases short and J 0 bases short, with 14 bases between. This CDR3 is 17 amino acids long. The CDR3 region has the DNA TGTGCCACCAGCAGTTTCAGGGAAACCGCAACTAATGAAAAACTGTTTTTT. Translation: CATSSFRETATNEKLFF. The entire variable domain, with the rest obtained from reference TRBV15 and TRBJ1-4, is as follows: DAMVIQNPRYQVTQFGKPVTLSCSQTLNHNVMYWYQQKSSQAPKLLFHYYDKDFNNEADTPDNFQSRRPNTSFCFLDIRSPGLGDTAMYLCATSSFRETATNEKLFFGSGTQLSVL.

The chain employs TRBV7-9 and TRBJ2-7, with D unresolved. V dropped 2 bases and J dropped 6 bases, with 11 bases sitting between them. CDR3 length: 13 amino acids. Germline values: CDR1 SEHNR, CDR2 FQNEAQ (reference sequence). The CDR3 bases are TGTGCCAGCAGCTTAAAACCGCTAGGCGAGCAGTACTTC. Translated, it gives CASSLKPLGEQYF.

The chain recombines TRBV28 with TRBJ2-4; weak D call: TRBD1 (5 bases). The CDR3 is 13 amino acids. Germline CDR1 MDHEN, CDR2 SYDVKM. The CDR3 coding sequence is TGTGCTGTGGGGCACGACTTCAAAAACATTCAGTACTTC. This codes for CAVGHDFKNIQYF. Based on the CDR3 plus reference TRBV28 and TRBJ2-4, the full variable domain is DVKVTQSSRYLVKRTGEKVFLECVQDMDHENMFWYRQDPGLGLRLIYFSYDVKMKEKGDIPEGYSVSREKKERFSLILESASTNQTSMYLCAVGHDFKNIQYFGAGTRLSVL.

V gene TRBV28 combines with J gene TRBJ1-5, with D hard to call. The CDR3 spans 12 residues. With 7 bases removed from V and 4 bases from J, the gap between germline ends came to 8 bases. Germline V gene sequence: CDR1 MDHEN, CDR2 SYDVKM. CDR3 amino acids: CASTGFNQPQHF. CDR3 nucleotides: TGTGCCAGCACGGGTTTTAATCAGCCCCAGCATTTT.

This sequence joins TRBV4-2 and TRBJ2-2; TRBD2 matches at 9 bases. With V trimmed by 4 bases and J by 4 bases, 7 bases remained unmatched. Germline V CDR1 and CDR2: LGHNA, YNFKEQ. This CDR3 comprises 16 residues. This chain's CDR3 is CASSRERGDLTGELFF. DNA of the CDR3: TGTGCCAGCAGCCGGGAGCGGGGGGATCTCACCGGGGAGCTGTTTTTT.

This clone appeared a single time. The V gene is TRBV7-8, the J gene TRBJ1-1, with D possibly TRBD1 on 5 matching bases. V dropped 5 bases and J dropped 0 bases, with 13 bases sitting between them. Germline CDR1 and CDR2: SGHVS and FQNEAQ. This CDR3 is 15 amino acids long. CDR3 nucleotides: TGTGCCAGCAGCCCAAGACAGATGATGAACACTGAAGCTTTCTTT. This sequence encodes CASSPRQMMNTEAFF.

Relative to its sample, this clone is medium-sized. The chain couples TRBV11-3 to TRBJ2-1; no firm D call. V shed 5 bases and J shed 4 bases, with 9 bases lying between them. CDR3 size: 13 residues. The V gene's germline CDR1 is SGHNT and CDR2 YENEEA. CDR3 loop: CASSLNLYNEQFF. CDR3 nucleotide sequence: TGTGCCAGCAGCCTAAACTTGTACAATGAGCAGTTCTTC.

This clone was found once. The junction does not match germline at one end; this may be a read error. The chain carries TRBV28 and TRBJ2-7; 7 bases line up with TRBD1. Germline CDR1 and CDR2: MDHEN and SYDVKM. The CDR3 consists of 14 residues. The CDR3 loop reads CASRENGQRGRMDF. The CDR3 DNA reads TGTGCCAGCAGGGAAAATGGGCAGAGGGGGCGAATGGACTTC.

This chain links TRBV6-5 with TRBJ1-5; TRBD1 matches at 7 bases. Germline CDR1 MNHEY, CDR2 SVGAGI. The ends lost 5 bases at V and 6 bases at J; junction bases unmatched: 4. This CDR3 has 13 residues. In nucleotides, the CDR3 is TGTGCCAGCAGTCCCACAGGGGCTCAGCCCCAGCATTTT. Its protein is CASSPTGAQPQHF.

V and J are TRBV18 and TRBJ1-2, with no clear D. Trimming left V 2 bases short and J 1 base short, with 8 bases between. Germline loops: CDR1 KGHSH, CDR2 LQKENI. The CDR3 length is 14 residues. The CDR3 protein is CASSPLNINYGYTF. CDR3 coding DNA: TGTGCCAGCTCACCATTAAATATTAACTATGGCTACACCTTC.

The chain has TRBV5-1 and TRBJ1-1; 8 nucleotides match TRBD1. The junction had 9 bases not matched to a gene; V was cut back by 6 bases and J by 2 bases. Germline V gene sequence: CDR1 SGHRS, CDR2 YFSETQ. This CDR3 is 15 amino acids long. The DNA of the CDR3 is TGCGCCAGCATCGTTCGCCCAGGGGGCAACACTGAAGCTTTCTTT. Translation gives CASIVRPGGNTEAFF.

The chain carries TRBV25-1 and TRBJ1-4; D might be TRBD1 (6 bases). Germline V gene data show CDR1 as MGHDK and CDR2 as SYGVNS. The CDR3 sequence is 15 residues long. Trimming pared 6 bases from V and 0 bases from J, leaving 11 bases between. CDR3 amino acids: CASRGEGATNEKLFF. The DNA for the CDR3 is TGTGCCAGCAGGGGAGAGGGGGCAACTAATGAAAAACTGTTTTTT.

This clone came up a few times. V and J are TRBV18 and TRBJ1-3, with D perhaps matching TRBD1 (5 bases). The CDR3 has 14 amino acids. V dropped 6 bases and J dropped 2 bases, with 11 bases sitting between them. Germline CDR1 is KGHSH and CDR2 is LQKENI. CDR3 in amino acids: CASSPDSTGNTIYF. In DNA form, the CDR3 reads TGTGCCAGCTCGCCCGACAGCACTGGAAACACCATATATTTT.

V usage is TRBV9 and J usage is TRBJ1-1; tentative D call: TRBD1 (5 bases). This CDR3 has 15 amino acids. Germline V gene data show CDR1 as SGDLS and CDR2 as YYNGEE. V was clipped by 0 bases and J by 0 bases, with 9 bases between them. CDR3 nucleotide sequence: TGTGCCAGCAGCGTAGGCCCAGGGCTGAACACTGAAGCTTTCTTT. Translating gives CASSVGPGLNTEAFF.

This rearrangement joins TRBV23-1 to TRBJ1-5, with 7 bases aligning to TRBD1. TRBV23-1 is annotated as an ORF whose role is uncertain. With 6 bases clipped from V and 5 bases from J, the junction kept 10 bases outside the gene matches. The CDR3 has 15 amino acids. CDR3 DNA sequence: TGCGCCAGCAGACCTTTACAGGGGACCCATCAGCCCCAGCATTTT. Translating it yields CASRPLQGTHQPQHF.

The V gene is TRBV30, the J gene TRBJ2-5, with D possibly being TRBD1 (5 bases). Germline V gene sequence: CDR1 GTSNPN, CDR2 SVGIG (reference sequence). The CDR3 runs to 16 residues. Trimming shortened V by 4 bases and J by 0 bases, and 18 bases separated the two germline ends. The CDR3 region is CAWTVGRGWYQETQYF. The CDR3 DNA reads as TGTGCCTGGACTGTGGGGCGTGGGTGGTACCAAGAGACCCAGTACTTC.

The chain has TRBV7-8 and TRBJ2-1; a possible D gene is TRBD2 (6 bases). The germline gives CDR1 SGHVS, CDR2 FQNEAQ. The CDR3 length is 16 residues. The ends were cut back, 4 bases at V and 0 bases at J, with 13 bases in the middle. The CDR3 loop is CASSSSGLGSYNEQFF. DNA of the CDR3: TGTGCCAGCAGCTCCTCGGGACTGGGCTCCTACAATGAGCAGTTCTTC.

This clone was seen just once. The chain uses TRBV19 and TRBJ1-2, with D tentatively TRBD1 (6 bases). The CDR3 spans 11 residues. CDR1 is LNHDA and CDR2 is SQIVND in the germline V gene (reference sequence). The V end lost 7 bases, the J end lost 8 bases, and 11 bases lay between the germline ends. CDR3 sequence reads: CASTPGVGYTF. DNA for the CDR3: TGTGCCAGTACCCCAGGGGTCGGCTACACCTTC.

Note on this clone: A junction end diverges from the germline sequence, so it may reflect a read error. The CDR3 DNA reads TGCAGCGTAGAAGAGACAGGGACGGCCAAAAACATTCAGTACTTC. This sequence encodes CSVEETGTAKNIQYF. The rearrangement joins TRBV29-1 to TRBJ2-4; 7 bases agree with TRBD1. CDR1 is SQVTM and CDR2 is ANQGSEA in the germline V gene. The CDR3 covers 15 residues.

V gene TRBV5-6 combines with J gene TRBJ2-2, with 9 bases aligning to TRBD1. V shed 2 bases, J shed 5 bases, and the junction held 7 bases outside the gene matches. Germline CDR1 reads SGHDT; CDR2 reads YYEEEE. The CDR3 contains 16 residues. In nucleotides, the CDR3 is TGTGCCAGCAGCTTACGGGGGACAGGGAGGACCGGGGAGCTGTTTTTT. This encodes CASSLRGTGRTGELFF. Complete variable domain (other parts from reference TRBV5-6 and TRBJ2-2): DAGVTQSPTHLIKTRGQQVTLRCSPKSGHDTVSWYQQALGQGPQFIFQYYEEEERQRGNFPDRFSGHQFPNYSSELNVNALLLGDSALYLCASSLRGTGRTGELFFGEGSRLTVL.

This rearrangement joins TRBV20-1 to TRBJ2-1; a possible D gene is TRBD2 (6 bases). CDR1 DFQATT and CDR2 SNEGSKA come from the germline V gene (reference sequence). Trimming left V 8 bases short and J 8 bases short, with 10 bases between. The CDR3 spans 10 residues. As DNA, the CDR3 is TGCAGTACCCGGGACTATGAGCAGTTCTTC. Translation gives CSTRDYEQFF.